The next 28 T cell receptor beta chains were all read from a single sample in a study of blood T cell repertoires in COVID-19. Sequencing was performed with immunoSEQ multiplex PCR; in TCRdb, only in-frame clones are kept and a portion is missing. The data show fewer than 50,000 clones, approximately 90% seen once. Sample: peripheral blood. These receptors were collected from a man in his fifties with active COVID-19.

This chain links TRBV30 with TRBJ1-3; the D gene is possibly TRBD1 (5 bases). CDR3 length equals 15 residues. The V end was cut by 2 bases, the J end by 3 bases, with 14 bases between. Germline loops: CDR1 GTSNPN, CDR2 SVGIG (reference sequence). The CDR3 is CAWSPDEGVGNTIYF. CDR3 DNA: TGTGCCTGGAGTCCCGATGAAGGGGTTGGAAACACCATATATTTT.

This sequence joins TRBV5-8 and TRBJ1-3, with TRBD1 matching 9 bases. V lost 6 bases, J lost 1 base, and 8 bases stayed unmatched. This CDR3 has 16 residues. Germline V gene lookup returns CDR1 SGHTS and CDR2 YDEGEE. CDR3 bases: TGTGCCAGCATCCTCACCGGGACAGGGTCTGGAAACACCATATATTTT. Translating it yields CASILTGTGSGNTIYF.

The V call is TRBV6-5, the J call TRBJ1-1; 7 positions agree with TRBD1. CDR3 size: 15 residues. Trimming cost V 6 bases and J 7 bases; bases outside gene matches: 14. Germline V lookup: CDR1 MNHEY, CDR2 SVGAGI. The CDR3 DNA sequence: TGTGCCAGCAGGCCCGCACTCCCCGGGACAGTTGAAGCTTTCTTT. Translated, it gives CASRPALPGTVEAFF.

J is TRBJ2-1 and V is TRBV9; 10 bases line up with TRBD2. CDR3 length: 17 amino acids. Losses at the gene ends were 3 bases for V and 1 base for J; bases not matched to a gene: 7. The germline CDR1 and CDR2 sequences are SGDLS and YYNGEE. The CDR3 spells CASSAPFSGRSYNEQFF. The CDR3 nucleotides read TGTGCCAGCAGCGCCCCCTTTAGCGGGAGGTCCTACAATGAGCAGTTCTTC.

The V and J genes are TRBV4-1 and TRBJ2-1, with 9 bases lining up with TRBD1. With V trimmed by 3 bases and J by 7 bases, 13 bases remained unmatched. The CDR3 covers 17 residues. Germline assignment: CDR1 MGHRA and CDR2 YSYEKL. CDR3 residues: CASSQGRAGTGWNEQFF. The CDR3, as DNA: TGCGCCAGCAGCCAGGGTCGCGCCGGGACAGGGTGGAATGAGCAGTTCTTC.

This chain links TRBV6-5 with TRBJ2-7; 12 nucleotides match TRBD1. Trimming took 5 bases from V and 5 from J; bases not matched to a gene: 7. Germline CDR1 and CDR2: MNHEY and SVGAGI. This CDR3 has 15 residues. In nucleotides, the CDR3 is TGTGCCAGCAGTACGGGACAGGGGGCTGAAAACGAGCAGTACTTC. Protein: CASSTGQGAENEQYF.

This clone turned up a few times. The J gene is TRBJ2-5, the V gene TRBV27; TRBD2 matches 8 bases. Losses at the gene ends were 7 bases for V and 5 bases for J; bases not matched to a gene: 12. The CDR3 spans 15 residues. Per the germline V gene, CDR1 is MNHEY and CDR2 is SMNVEV (reference sequence). CDR3 in amino acids: CASISLAGPVETQYF. CDR3 bases: TGTGCCAGCATCTCCTTAGCGGGGCCTGTGGAGACCCAGTACTTC.

The rearrangement uses TRBV30 and TRBJ2-7; possibly TRBD2 for D (6 bases). This CDR3 spans 14 amino acids. Germline CDR1 and CDR2: GTSNPN and SVGIG (reference sequence). The V gene lost 2 bases and the J gene lost 2 bases, with 13 bases spanning the gap. The CDR3 DNA follows: TGTGCCTGGAGTCGATTAGCGGCTGCCTACGAGCAGTACTTC. This gives the protein CAWSRLAAAYEQYF.

The J gene is TRBJ2-7, the V gene TRBV10-3; D perhaps matches TRBD1 (6 bases). Trimming pared 10 bases from V and 0 bases from J, leaving 13 bases between. The CDR3 sequence is 13 residues long. Germline CDR1 and CDR2: ENHRY and SYGVKD. The CDR3 protein is CATGEDSSYEQYF. The CDR3, as DNA: TGTGCCACCGGAGAGGACAGCTCCTACGAGCAGTACTTC.

J is TRBJ1-2 and V is TRBV30, with a possible D match to TRBD1 (6 bases). CDR3 length equals 12 residues. The germline V gene encodes CDR1 GTSNPN and CDR2 SVGIG (reference sequence). V was clipped by 3 bases and J by 8 bases, with 13 bases between them. The CDR3 DNA reads as TGTGCCTGGAGGGGGGCCCGGAGGGGCTACACCTTC. The encoded protein is CAWRGARRGYTF.

This rearrangement joins TRBV12-3 or TRBV12-4 to TRBJ1-6; 7 bases are a match to TRBD1. CDR3 length: 12 amino acids. The V segment lost 5 bases and the J segment 8 bases; nucleotides outside the gene matches: 0. DNA of the CDR3: TGTGCCAGCAGTACAGGGGATTCACCCCTCCACTTT. Its protein product is CASSTGDSPLHF.

This chain uses TRBV24-1 with TRBJ2-2, with D maybe TRBD2 (6 bases). The CDR3 length is 18 residues. Trimming took off 3 bases at V and 2 bases at J, with 18 bases between the two ends. Germline V gene sequence: CDR1 KGHDR, CDR2 SFDVKD. DNA of the CDR3: TGTGCCACCAGTGATAGAAGAAGGAGGGGCGATAACACCGGGGAGCTGTTTTTT. This gives the protein CATSDRRRRGDNTGELFF.

V gene TRBV7-3 combines with J gene TRBJ2-2, with 10 positions matching TRBD2. The CDR3 has 19 residues. Germline lookup yields CDR1 SGHTA and CDR2 FQGTGA. The V and J ends lost 5 bases and 0 bases, in that order; junction bases with no gene match: 12. The CDR3 loop is CASSASGTSGNPNTGELFF. CDR3 nucleotides: TGTGCCAGCAGCGCAAGCGGTACTAGCGGGAATCCGAACACCGGGGAGCTGTTTTTT.

This clone showed up just once. J is TRBJ1-2 and V is TRBV6-5, with 9 bases aligning to TRBD1. CDR1 MNHEY and CDR2 SVGAGI come from the germline V gene. With 5 bases clipped from V and 8 bases from J, the junction kept 6 bases outside the gene matches. The CDR3 has 13 amino acids. CDR3 DNA sequence: TGTGCCAGCAGTCTACAGGGGGCGAGAGGCTACACCTTC. Its translation: CASSLQGARGYTF.

V gene TRBV6-5 combines with J gene TRBJ2-1; TRBD1 aligns across 8 bases. This CDR3 contains 15 residues. Germline V gene lookup returns CDR1 MNHEY and CDR2 SVGAGI. Unmatched junction bases numbered 10, after V lost 5 bases and J lost 7 bases. CDR3: CASSIRTGTGNEQFF. CDR3 DNA sequence: TGTGCCAGCAGTATAAGGACAGGGACGGGGAATGAGCAGTTCTTC.

This clone was detected a few times. This sequence joins TRBV12-3 or TRBV12-4 and TRBJ2-7, with TRBD1 identical over 7 bases. The V and J ends lost 5 bases and 1 base, in that order; junction bases with no gene match: 2. The CDR3 consists of 13 residues. The CDR3 spells CASSTGQSYEQYF. The CDR3 region has the DNA TGTGCCAGCAGTACGGGACAGTCCTACGAGCAGTACTTC.

The CDR3 sequence: CASSLVWTRVTDTQYF. The CDR3 DNA is TGTGCCAGCAGCTTAGTCTGGACAAGGGTCACAGATACGCAGTATTTT. V gene TRBV11-2 combines with J gene TRBJ2-3; TRBD1 is a possible D gene (5 bases). The CDR3 covers 16 residues. V lost 1 base and J lost 2, with 13 bases in between. CDR1 is SGHAT and CDR2 is FQNNGV in the germline V gene.

The V and J genes are TRBV18 and TRBJ1-2; 10 positions match TRBD1. The V gene end was trimmed by 3 bases and the J gene end by 6 bases; junction bases not matched to a gene: 7. The CDR3 runs to 15 residues. Germline CDR1 and CDR2: KGHSH and LQKENI. Written as DNA, the CDR3 is TGTGCCAGCTCACCTGGGACAGGGGAAAGAAATGGCTACACCTTC. Amino acid sequence: CASSPGTGERNGYTF.

The CDR3 DNA is TGTGCCAGCAGCCTCAGTGGACAGTCCTACGAGCAGTACTTC. It is translated as CASSLSGQSYEQYF. The gene calls are TRBV7-9 and TRBJ2-7; TRBD1 is a possible D gene (6 bases). V lost 5 bases and J lost 1, with 12 bases in between. This CDR3 spans 14 amino acids. The V gene's germline CDR1 is SEHNR and CDR2 FQNEAQ (reference sequence).

This chain connects TRBV5-1 to TRBJ2-1, with a tentative D call TRBD2 (5 bases). V was clipped by 2 bases and J by 5 bases, with 11 bases between them. Germline assignment: CDR1 SGHRS and CDR2 YFSETQ. This CDR3 has 14 residues. CDR3 sequence: CASSFGSADNEQFF. CDR3 sequence (DNA): TGCGCCAGCAGCTTTGGGAGTGCTGACAATGAGCAGTTCTTC. Combining the CDR3 with reference TRBV5-1 and TRBJ2-1 gives the whole variable domain KAGVTQTPRYLIKTRGQQVTLSCSPISGHRSVSWYQQTPGQGLQFLFEYFSETQRNKGNFPGRFSGRQFSNSRSEMNVSTLELGDSALYLCASSFGSADNEQFFGPGTRLTVL.

The rearrangement joins TRBV6-5 to TRBJ2-7; 9 bases match TRBD2. This CDR3 spans 14 amino acids. Losses at the gene ends were 4 bases for V and 4 bases for J; bases not matched to a gene: 5. Germline CDR1 and CDR2: MNHEY and SVGAGI. The chain's CDR3 is CASSFLAGDYEQYF. The CDR3 region has the DNA TGTGCCAGCAGTTTTTTAGCGGGAGATTACGAGCAGTACTTC.

This chain links TRBV6-6 with TRBJ2-7, with unresolved D. V gave up 0 bases and J gave up 0 bases, with 9 bases separating them. The CDR3 length is 15 residues. From germline, CDR1 is MNHNY and CDR2 SVGAGI (reference sequence). CDR3 amino acids: CASSYSADVSYEQYF. DNA of the CDR3: TGTGCCAGCAGTTACTCGGCAGATGTCTCCTACGAGCAGTACTTC.

The chain joins TRBV6-5 to TRBJ1-4; D is perhaps TRBD1 (5 bases). CDR3 size: 14 residues. The germline CDR1 and CDR2 sequences are MNHEY and SVGAGI. Trimming shortened V by 4 bases and J by 4 bases, and 10 bases separated the two germline ends. CDR3 sequence: CASSWGVNNEKLFF. In nucleotides, the CDR3 is TGTGCCAGCAGTTGGGGGGTAAATAATGAAAAACTGTTTTTT.

V usage is TRBV15 and J usage is TRBJ1-5; 7 nucleotides align to TRBD1. The junction had 7 bases not matched to a gene; V was cut back by 8 bases and J by 0 bases. CDR1 and CDR2 (germline): LNHNV, YYDKDF (reference sequence). The CDR3 covers 15 residues. CDR3 sequence (DNA): TGTGCCACCCGGGACAGAGTGAATAGCAATCAGCCCCAGCATTTT. Translated: CATRDRVNSNQPQHF.

This chain links TRBV28 with TRBJ1-1, with 8 nucleotides matching TRBD1. Germline V gives CDR1 MDHEN, CDR2 SYDVKM. The CDR3 contains 15 residues. The junction had 10 bases not matched to a gene; V was cut back by 6 bases and J by 4 bases. Written as DNA, the CDR3 is TGTGCCAGCAGCCCGCAGGGGGCGCGAGTCACTGAAGCTTTCTTT. This gives the protein CASSPQGARVTEAFF.

The chain's CDR3 is CASKGATNTGELFF. In DNA form, the CDR3 reads TGTGCCAGCAAGGGGGCGACCAACACCGGGGAGCTGTTTTTT. V gene TRBV7-9 combines with J gene TRBJ2-2, with TRBD1 matching over 7 bases. The CDR3 is made up of 14 amino acids. The germline gives CDR1 SEHNR, CDR2 FQNEAQ (reference sequence). The J segment lost 2 bases and the V segment lost 7 bases, leaving 4 bases of the junction unmatched.

The V and J genes are TRBV12-2 and TRBJ2-5; whether TRBD1, the table's D call, matches the DNA was not checked. TRBV12-2 is marked as a pseudogene. The CDR3 is 15 residues long. The DNA for the CDR3 is TGTGCAAGTCGCTTAGAGGCAGGGGGCTGGGAGACCCAGTACTTC. Residues: CASRLEAGGWETQYF.

The rearrangement uses TRBV19 and TRBJ2-2; 9 nucleotides match TRBD2. Germline V gives CDR1 LNHDA, CDR2 SQIVND (reference sequence). The length of the CDR3 is 15 residues. V was clipped by 7 bases and J by 6 bases; unmatched bases: 9. The CDR3 region is CASTVAGAPPGELFF. The CDR3 DNA reads as TGTGCCAGTACAGTAGCGGGGGCCCCTCCCGGGGAGCTGTTTTTT. The full variable domain, in which reference TRBV19 and TRBJ2-2 provide the parts outside the CDR3, is DGGITQSPKYLFRKEGQNVTLSCEQNLNHDAMYWYRQDPGQGLRLIYYSQIVNDFQKGDIAEGYSVSREKKESFPLTVTSAQKNPTAFYLCASTVAGAPPGELFFGEGSRLTVL.